The present T cell receptor beta chain was sequenced within a study of blood T cell repertoires in COVID-19. Study summary: The analysed material was cDNA or gDNA that came from T cells, B-cell-depleted T cells, or PBMCs.

Source study methods: Cell counts per sample came from amplifying reference gene primers. Assay used: immunoSEQ multiplex PCR; TCRdb lists only in-frame clones, some missing. D and trimming were read from the DNA, whereas the V and J calls and clone size are those reported in that table. The profile shows about 110,000 clones, roughly 86% of them singletons. The ends were cut back, 3 bases at V and 3 bases at J, with 8 bases in the middle. The CDR3 extends over 12 amino acids. In germline, CDR1 is DFQATT, CDR2 SNEGSKA (reference sequence). Sequences were obtained from peripheral blood. The rearrangement joins TRBV20-1 to TRBJ1-1; D call uncertain. The TCR originated in a middle-aged man with acute or convalescent COVID-19. In nucleotides, the CDR3 is TGCAGTGCTAGTTGGCGGGACACTGAAGCTTTCTTT. This encodes CSASWRDTEAFF.